This passage covers 30 T cell receptor beta chains from one sample sequenced in a study of blood T cells in healthy people across ages (dated by TCRdb to the mid-2010s). Libraries were built with 5' RACE. TCRdb records Illumina HiSeq 2500 as the sequencer. The second PCR ran for roughly 7 to 11 cycles and used a J-beta primer mix along with a sample-barcoded 5' primer. TCRdb itself trimmed the public reads at Q25 with fastp, ran MiXCR and retained productive beta chains. Records with the same CDR3 protein are collapsed into one entry carrying the most frequent genes and DNA. Here the sample has hundreds of thousands of distinct CDR3 sequences; roughly 50% occur a single time. The top ten clonotypes cover over 20% of the sample. The sequencing sample was made of blood. The receptors shown here come from a man aged 25-45 years in good health.

This clonotype was counted once. This chain connects TRBV21-1 to TRBJ2-5; TRBD1, the table's D call, was not compared with the DNA. TRBV21-1 is shown as a pseudogene. This CDR3 has 14 amino acids. In nucleotides, the CDR3 is TGTGCCAGCAGCATGCGACAGGTCCTGGAGACCCAGTACTTC. Its protein product is CASSMRQVLETQYF.

The chain is built from TRBV10-3 and TRBJ2-3; 9 nucleotides align to TRBD1. Trimming removed 10 bases from V and 5 bases from J; junction bases left unmatched: 7. This CDR3 comprises 13 residues. Germline assignment: CDR1 ENHRY and CDR2 SYGVKD. The CDR3 bases are TGTGCCACTTGGACAGGGGAGGGAGATACGCAGTATTTT. This translates into CATWTGEGDTQYF.

This rearrangement joins TRBV7-9 to TRBJ1-5; weak D call: TRBD1 (6 bases). Germline CDR1 is SEHNR and CDR2 is FQNEAQ (reference sequence). The CDR3 covers 18 residues. The V end lost 5 bases, the J end lost 0 bases, and 20 bases lay between the germline ends. As DNA, the CDR3 is TGTGCCAGCAGCCCGCTTGATTGGACACAGGGTAGCAATCAGCCCCAGCATTTT. This sequence encodes CASSPLDWTQGSNQPQHF. Filled out from reference TRBV7-9 and TRBJ1-5, the complete variable domain reads DTGVSQNPRHKITKRGQNVTFRCDPISEHNRLYWYRQTLGQGPEFLTYFQNEAQLEKSRLLSDRFSAERPKGSFSTLEIQRTEQGDSAMYLCASSPLDWTQGSNQPQHFGDGTRLSIL.

The DNA of the CDR3 is TGTGCCAGCAGCCCAACCGGGACAACCTACTCCTACAATGAGCAGTACTTC. Amino acid sequence: CASSPTGTTYSYNEQYF. This rearrangement joins TRBV6-6 to TRBJ2-1; maybe TRBD1 (6 bases). The J call may be faulty, since TRBJ2-7 better matches the DNA end. Germline V gives CDR1 MNHNY, CDR2 SVGAGI (reference sequence). The CDR3 runs 17 residues.

This clonotype was seen repeatedly, ten times or more. CDR3: CASSEKAGGSDTQYF. As DNA, the CDR3 is TGTGCCAGCAGTGAGAAGGCGGGAGGGTCAGATACGCAGTATTTT. The rearrangement links TRBV6-4 to TRBJ2-3; the match to TRBD2 covers 9 bases. This CDR3 has 15 residues. CDR1 and CDR2 from the germline V gene are MRHNA and SNTAGT. J gave up 4 bases and V 3 bases, and 5 bases lay outside the gene matches.

The chain joins TRBV29-1 to TRBJ2-2; 12 bases line up with TRBD1. The V gene end was trimmed by 6 bases and the J gene end by 0 bases; junction bases not matched to a gene: 5. Germline CDR1 reads SQVTM; CDR2 reads ANQGSEA. This CDR3 region has 16 residues. This chain's CDR3 is CSVGDRGLTNTGELFF. The CDR3 nucleotides are TGCAGCGTCGGGGACAGGGGGCTAACGAACACCGGGGAGCTGTTTTTT.

This clonotype was detected a few times. The chain couples TRBV7-9 to TRBJ1-4; D perhaps matches TRBD1 (5 bases). Germline V gene lookup returns CDR1 SEHNR and CDR2 FQNEAQ (reference sequence). The CDR3 is made up of 14 amino acids. V was shortened by 3 bases and J by 8 bases, with 13 bases between the two germline ends. This CDR3 reads CASSFGGLGEKLFF. The CDR3 DNA follows: TGTGCCAGCAGCTTTGGGGGTCTAGGCGAAAAACTGTTTTTT.

This clonotype has just a few counts. The chain employs TRBV6-2 or TRBV6-3 and TRBJ2-7; TRBD1 aligns across 9 bases. The junction had 9 bases not matched to a gene; V was cut back by 3 bases and J by 3 bases. CDR1 MNHEY and CDR2 SVGEGT come from the germline V gene. The CDR3 is 16 amino acids. CDR3 coding DNA: TGTGCCAGCAGTTATTTCCTTTGGACAGGGGTCTACGAGCAGTACTTC. Protein: CASSYFLWTGVYEQYF.

V and J are TRBV3-1 and TRBJ2-4; perhaps TRBD1 as D (6 bases). The length of the CDR3 is 12 residues. V was clipped by 5 bases and J by 9 bases, with 11 bases between them. In germline, CDR1 is LGHDT, CDR2 YNNKEL (reference sequence). CDR3 in DNA: TGTGCCAGCAGCGCAGGGGTCAGCATTCAGTACTTC. It yields the protein CASSAGVSIQYF.

This rearrangement joins TRBV25-1 to TRBJ2-3; the D gene is possibly TRBD2 (6 bases). The CDR3 spans 16 residues. CDR1 and CDR2 (germline): MGHDK, SYGVNS. Trimming cost V 5 bases and J 2 bases, with 17 bases left between them. CDR3 DNA sequence: TGTGCCAGCAGTAGTCTAGGAGGCGGGGTCACAGATACGCAGTATTTT. It yields the protein CASSSLGGGVTDTQYF.

The table lists this clonotype with a few counts. The chain joins TRBV11-2 to TRBJ2-7; D remains unclear. The V end lost 4 bases, the J end lost 7 bases, and 11 bases lay between the germline ends. This CDR3 region has 12 residues. Per the germline V gene, CDR1 is SGHAT and CDR2 is FQNNGV. The CDR3 DNA follows: TGTGCCAGCAGCTCCGCGGCGAGAGAGCAGTACTTC. It is translated as CASSSAAREQYF. Full variable domain (missing parts from reference TRBV11-2 and TRBJ2-7): EAGVAQSPRYKIIEKRQSVAFWCNPISGHATLYWYQQILGQGPKLLIQFQNNGVVDDSQLPKDRFSAERLKGVDSTLKIQPAKLEDSAVYLCASSSAAREQYFGPGTRLTVT.

The chain links TRBV7-3 to TRBJ2-1; D ambiguous. The CDR3 has 14 residues. V shed 2 bases and J shed 8 bases, with 13 bases lying between them. Germline CDR1 and CDR2: SGHTA and FQGTGA. CDR3 in DNA: TGTGCCAGCAGCTTATCGGCTTTTGGTTATGAGCAGTTCTTC. Translated: CASSLSAFGYEQFF.

Only one count was recorded for this clonotype. The CDR3 DNA follows: TGTGCCAGCAGCAAAGGACTAGCGGGAGTTTACGAGCAGTACTTC. It specifies CASSKGLAGVYEQYF. The chain recombines TRBV12-3 or TRBV12-4 with TRBJ2-5; 13 positions agree with TRBD2. The DNA end lines up better with TRBJ2-7; the J call may be wrong. This CDR3 region has 15 residues.

The genes are TRBV7-2 and TRBJ2-1; possibly TRBD2 for D (6 bases). The germline V gene has CDR1 SGHTA and CDR2 FQGNSA. The V end lost 5 bases, the J end lost 4 bases, and 18 bases lay between the germline ends. The CDR3 covers 16 residues. The CDR3 DNA reads TGTGCCAGCAGCGGCTGGGGGACTGGAACTTACAATGAGCAGTTCTTC. It encodes CASSGWGTGTYNEQFF.

The chain recombines TRBV25-1 with TRBJ1-2; D is unresolved. This CDR3 comprises 14 residues. Per the germline V gene, CDR1 is MGHDK and CDR2 is SYGVNS. Trimming stripped 3 bases from V and 7 bases from J, with 15 bases between. The CDR3 loop reads CASSEISSPLGYTF. The CDR3 DNA is TGTGCCAGCAGTGAGATATCCAGCCCCCTTGGCTACACCTTC.

The genes are TRBV20-1 and TRBJ1-2; 8 bases line up with TRBD1. The CDR3 loop spans 11 amino acids. V shed 2 bases and J 7 bases; nucleotides not matched to a gene: 0. Germline CDR1 and CDR2: DFQATT and SNEGSKA (reference sequence). This CDR3 is CSARTGGGYTF. In DNA, the CDR3 is TGCAGTGCTAGAACAGGGGGTGGCTACACCTTC.

V gene TRBV7-9 combines with J gene TRBJ2-2, with D hard to call. This CDR3 contains 12 residues. Germline CDR1 and CDR2: SEHNR and FQNEAQ (reference sequence). Trimming pared 5 bases from V and 5 bases from J, leaving 6 bases between. As DNA, the CDR3 is TGTGCCAGCAGCGCCTTTACCGGGGAGCTGTTTTTT. As protein: CASSAFTGELFF.

This clonotype was detected only a few times. This chain joins TRBV10-3 and TRBJ2-7; no clear D. The germline CDR1 and CDR2 sequences are ENHRY and SYGVKD. The CDR3 sequence is 14 residues long. V lost 3 bases and J lost 0, with 9 bases in between. The CDR3 reads CAISDLTYSYEQYF. The CDR3, as DNA: TGTGCCATCAGTGACTTAACCTACTCCTACGAGCAGTACTTC.

This clonotype was observed a few times. The chain uses TRBV30 and TRBJ2-5, with TRBD2 matching over 8 bases. Per germline, CDR1 GTSNPN and CDR2 SVGIG (reference sequence). V shed 4 bases, J shed 6 bases, and the junction held 7 bases outside the gene matches. The CDR3 covers 13 residues. The CDR3 is CAWTGGTDQTQYF. The DNA for the CDR3 is TGTGCCTGGACGGGAGGGACGGATCAGACCCAGTACTTC.

This clonotype came up once. The V call is TRBV4-2, the J call TRBJ2-1; 11 bases match TRBD2. The CDR3 is 17 amino acids. The germline V gene has CDR1 LGHNA and CDR2 YNFKEQ. V was clipped by 0 bases and J by 5 bases; unmatched bases: 6. The CDR3 loop reads CASSQDQVLAGDNEQFF. The CDR3 bases are TGTGCCAGCAGCCAAGATCAGGTACTAGCGGGGGACAATGAGCAGTTCTTC.

In the case of this clonotype: This may stem from a read error, because a much larger clone lies one nucleotide away. The chain recombines TRBV10-3 with TRBJ1-2; 9 nucleotides agree with TRBD1. Trimming removed 6 bases from V and 7 bases from J; junction bases left unmatched: 15. Germline CDR1 reads ENHRY; CDR2 reads SYGVKD. This CDR3 has 16 residues. This CDR3 is CAIREAGTGSWCGYTF. Written as DNA, the CDR3 is TGTGCCATCAGGGAAGCCGGGACAGGGAGTTGGTGTGGCTACACCTTC.

The V gene is TRBV6-1, the J gene TRBJ2-5; D might be TRBD2 (6 bases). The end of the DNA is better explained by TRBJ2-7, so the J call may be wrong. CDR3 length: 13 residues. Germline V gene lookup returns CDR1 MNHNS and CDR2 SASEGT. DNA for the CDR3: TGTGCCAGCAGTGCGGGGGTTATCTACGAGCAGTACTTC. It codes for CASSAGVIYEQYF.

Only a few counts were recorded for this clonotype. The chain couples TRBV28 to TRBJ2-5, with a possible D match to TRBD1 (6 bases). Germline CDR1 MDHEN, CDR2 SYDVKM. Between the trimmed V and J ends, which lost 8 bases and 5 bases, there was a span of 12 bases. The CDR3 contains 12 residues. The CDR3 reads CASVGGAETQYF. The CDR3 nucleotides read TGTGCCAGCGTTGGGGGCGCGGAGACCCAGTACTTC.

The rearrangement links TRBV12-3 or TRBV12-4 to TRBJ1-5, with a tentative D call TRBD1 (6 bases). With 1 base removed from V and 2 bases from J, the gap between germline ends came to 9 bases. The CDR3 is made up of 15 amino acids. Written as DNA, the CDR3 is TGTGCCAGCAGTTTAGGAGGGGGAGGCAATCAGCCCCAGCATTTT. Residues: CASSLGGGGNQPQHF.

The chain links TRBV29-1 to TRBJ2-1; possibly TRBD1 or TRBD2 for D (5 bases each). V lost 7 bases to trimming and J lost 11 bases, with 18 bases between them. This CDR3 region has 12 residues. Looked up from germline, CDR1 is SQVTM and CDR2 is ANQGSEA. DNA of the CDR3: TGCAGCGCCGGGACCGGGGCATTTAAGCAGTTCTTC. This encodes CSAGTGAFKQFF.

V usage is TRBV12-3 or TRBV12-4 and J usage is TRBJ2-5; weak D call: TRBD1 (6 bases). Trimming removed 5 bases from V and 9 bases from J, with 28 bases in between. CDR3 length: 17 residues. The DNA of the CDR3 is TGTGCCAGCAGTCCGGGCGTAACAGGGAGACGCTATATCCCCCAGTACTTC. Translated, it gives CASSPGVTGRRYIPQYF.

The V gene is TRBV6-6, the J gene TRBJ2-7, with a possible D match to TRBD2 (6 bases). This CDR3 is 12 amino acids long. Trimming took off 8 bases at V and 3 bases at J, with 11 bases between the two ends. Germline V lookup: CDR1 MNHNY, CDR2 SVGAGI (reference sequence). The CDR3 here is CASGISGYEQYF. The DNA for the CDR3 is TGTGCCAGCGGGATTAGCGGCTACGAGCAGTACTTC.

This sequence joins TRBV10-3 and TRBJ2-7; D is possibly TRBD1 (6 bases). There are 19 residues in the CDR3. V lost 2 bases and J 0 bases, leaving 23 bases between the germline ends. The germline gives CDR1 ENHRY, CDR2 SYGVKD. CDR3 in amino acids: CAISEPGASRGTNSYEQYF. CDR3 DNA: TGTGCCATCAGTGAGCCCGGGGCTAGCAGGGGAACCAACTCCTACGAGCAGTACTTC.

This clonotype was counted only a few times. The rearrangement joins TRBV4-2 to TRBJ2-1; TRBD2 might be the D (7 bases). The CDR3 totals 15 residues. The ends were cut back, 1 base at V and 6 bases at J, with 13 bases in the middle. The germline gives CDR1 LGHNA, CDR2 YNFKEQ. CDR3 nucleotide sequence: TGTGCCAGCAGCCAAGTGACTAGCAGGGGCAATGAGCAGTTCTTC. This codes for CASSQVTSRGNEQFF.

The chain joins TRBV6-2 or TRBV6-3 to TRBJ2-3; D possibly corresponds to TRBD2 (6 bases). This CDR3 is built from 14 residues. Germline V gene data show CDR1 as MNHEY and CDR2 as SVGEGT. V gave up 5 bases and J gave up 9 bases, with 18 bases separating them. The CDR3 DNA sequence: TGTGCCAGCAGTCCCCAGACTAGTGTTACCACGCAGTATTTT. Translation gives CASSPQTSVTTQYF.